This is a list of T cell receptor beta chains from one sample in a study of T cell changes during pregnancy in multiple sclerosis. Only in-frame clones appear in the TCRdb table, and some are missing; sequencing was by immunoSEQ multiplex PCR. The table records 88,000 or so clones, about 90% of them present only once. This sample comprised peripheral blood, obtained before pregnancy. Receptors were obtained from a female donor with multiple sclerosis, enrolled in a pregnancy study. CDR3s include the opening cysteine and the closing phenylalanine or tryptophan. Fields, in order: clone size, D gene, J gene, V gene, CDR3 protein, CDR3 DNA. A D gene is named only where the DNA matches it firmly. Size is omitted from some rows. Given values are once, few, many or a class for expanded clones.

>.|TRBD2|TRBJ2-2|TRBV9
CASSVAFTSGAGELFF
TGTGCCAGCAGCGTAGCTTTTACTAGCGGGGCCGGGGAGCTGTTTTTT
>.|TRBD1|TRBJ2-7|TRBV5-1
CASNGQGVGEQYF
TGCGCCAGCAATGGACAGGGGGTTGGCGAGCAGTACTTC
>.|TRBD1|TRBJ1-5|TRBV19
CASSEQGTENQPQHF
TGTGCCAGTAGTGAACAAGGGACAGAGAATCAGCCCCAGCATTTT
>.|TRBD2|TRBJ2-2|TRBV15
CATSGERGGGGELFF
TGTGCCACCAGCGGGGAGCGGGGGGGAGGCGGGGAGCTGTTTTTT
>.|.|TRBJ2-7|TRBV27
CASRVGPGETYEQYF
TGTGCCAGCAGGGTCGGGCCAGGGGAGACCTACGAGCAGTACTTC
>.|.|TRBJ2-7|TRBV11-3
CASSSGTISYEQYF
TGTGCCAGCAGCTCCGGGACAATCTCCTACGAGCAGTACTTC
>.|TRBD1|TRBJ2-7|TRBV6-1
CASMQPGGSYEQYF
TGTGCCAGCATGCAACCAGGGGGCTCCTACGAGCAGTACTTC
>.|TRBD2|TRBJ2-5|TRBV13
CASSSGTSGKTQYF
TGTGCCAGCAGCTCCGGAACTAGCGGAAAGACCCAGTACTTC
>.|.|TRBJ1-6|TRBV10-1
CASSDSGENSPLHF
TGCGCCAGCAGTGATTCAGGGGAAAATTCACCCCTCCACTTT
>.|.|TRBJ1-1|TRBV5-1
CASSLATRGTTEAFF
TGCGCCAGCAGCTTGGCCACAAGGGGGACCACTGAAGCTTTCTTT
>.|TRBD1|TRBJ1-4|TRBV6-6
CASSIGQGAREKLFF
TGTGCCAGCAGTATCGGACAGGGGGCTCGGGAAAAACTGTTTTTT
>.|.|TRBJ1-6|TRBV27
CASSFGRVNSPLHF
TGTGCCAGCAGTTTCGGGAGGGTCAATTCACCCCTCCACTTT
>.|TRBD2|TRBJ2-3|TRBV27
CASSFESNSGGAYTQYF
TGTGCCAGCAGTTTCGAAAGCAATAGCGGGGGGGCTTATACGCAGTATTTT
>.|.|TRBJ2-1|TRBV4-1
CASSPRGARSSYNEQFF
TGCGCCAGCAGCCCTCGCGGGGCCCGATCTTCCTACAATGAGCAGTTCTTC
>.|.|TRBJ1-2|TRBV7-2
CASSPVSNYGYTF
TGTGCCAGCAGCCCGGTTTCAAACTATGGCTACACCTTC
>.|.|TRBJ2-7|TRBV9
CASSVVGGGEQYF
TGTGCCAGCAGCGTAGTAGGGGGGGGCGAGCAGTACTTC
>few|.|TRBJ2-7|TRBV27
CASSSAGGEQYF
TGTGCCAGCAGCTCGGCGGGCGGGGAGCAGTACTTC
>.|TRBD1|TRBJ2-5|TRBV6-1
CASATGWETQYF
TGTGCCAGCGCGACAGGGTGGGAGACCCAGTACTTC
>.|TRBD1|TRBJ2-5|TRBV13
CASSQGPGGETQYF
TGTGCCAGCTCTCAAGGGCCAGGGGGAGAGACCCAGTACTTC
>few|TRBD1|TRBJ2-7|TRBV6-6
CASRNKDRGREQYF
TGTGCCAGCAGAAATAAAGACAGGGGTCGCGAGCAGTACTTC
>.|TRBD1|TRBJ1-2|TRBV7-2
CASSSRQGPGYGYTF
TGTGCCAGCAGCTCCCGACAGGGCCCGGGCTATGGCTACACCTTC
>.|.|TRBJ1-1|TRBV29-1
CSGSPRYTEAFF
TGCAGCGGATCTCCGCGATACACTGAAGCTTTCTTT
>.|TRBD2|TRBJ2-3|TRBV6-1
CASSEGSGGPDTQYF
TGTGCCAGCAGTGAGGGGTCGGGGGGGCCAGATACGCAGTATTTT
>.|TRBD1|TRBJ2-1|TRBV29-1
CSVQRTGRFTYNEQFF
TGCAGCGTCCAAAGGACAGGCCGATTCACCTACAATGAGCAGTTCTTC
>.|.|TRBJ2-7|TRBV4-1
CASSQEGWGEDYEQYF
TGCGCCAGCAGCCAAGAGGGTTGGGGGGAAGACTACGAGCAGTACTTC
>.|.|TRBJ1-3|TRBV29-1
CSVDSGGSGNTIYF
TGCAGCGTTGATTCAGGAGGCTCTGGAAACACCATATATTTT